The rows below give T cell receptor beta chains drawn from one sample of a study of regulatory T cells in long-lasting Graves disease. TCRdb processed the multiplex PCR reads anew with MiXCR; each CDR3 protein has one entry. The sample lists around 400,000 distinct CDR3 sequences; roughly 23% were seen once. The sequencing used peripheral blood mononuclear cells (PBMCs), collected when the disease was refractory, from a patient treated with antithyroid drugs. These TCRs come from a female donor with Graves disease. Both conserved end residues are trimmed from each CDR3. Size tells how often a clone was seen (once, few, many) or the class of an expanded clone, and some rows leave it out.

clone_size: many
v_call: TRBV5-1
j_call: TRBJ2-7
cdr3_aa: ASMTGHQADEQY

clone_size: many
v_call: TRBV6-2/TRBV6-3
j_call: TRBJ2-2
cdr3_aa: AILSPTGELF

clone_size: many
v_call: TRBV10-3
j_call: TRBJ2-2
cdr3_aa: AISSGTSGTGELF

clone_size: -
v_call: TRBV10-3
j_call: TRBJ1-1
cdr3_aa: AISLQGDTEAF

clone_size: many
v_call: TRBV11-2
j_call: TRBJ2-5
cdr3_aa: ASSAAETQY

clone_size: many
v_call: TRBV27
j_call: TRBJ2-7
cdr3_aa: ASRGGSGNPYEQY

clone_size: many
v_call: TRBV28
j_call: TRBJ2-5
cdr3_aa: ASSLGQRREETQY

clone_size: few
v_call: TRBV4-1
j_call: TRBJ1-5
cdr3_aa: ASSYRVDSNQPQH

clone_size: many
v_call: TRBV6-1
j_call: TRBJ2-5
cdr3_aa: ASRRAKETQY

clone_size: many
v_call: TRBV29-1
j_call: TRBJ1-5
cdr3_aa: SARDGDQPQH

clone_size: -
v_call: TRBV11-2
j_call: -
cdr3_aa: ASTLLGRYNEQF

clone_size: -
v_call: TRBV3-1
j_call: TRBJ1-2
cdr3_aa: ASSQAGALGYT

clone_size: -
v_call: TRBV19
j_call: TRBJ1-1
cdr3_aa: ASSSDTYWEAF

clone_size: few
v_call: TRBV7-2
j_call: TRBJ1-5
cdr3_aa: ASSFMDGQPQH

clone_size: -
v_call: TRBV7-9
j_call: TRBJ2-7
cdr3_aa: ASSSLTFSGRAFDEQY

clone_size: many
v_call: TRBV29-1
j_call: TRBJ1-2
cdr3_aa: SVENDSGSAILLGYT

clone_size: -
v_call: TRBV20-1
j_call: TRBJ2-5
cdr3_aa: SAGVETQY

clone_size: many
v_call: TRBV3-1
j_call: TRBJ1-2
cdr3_aa: ASSQGGTWAGYT

clone_size: -
v_call: TRBV18
j_call: TRBJ1-6
cdr3_aa: ASSRSGDYNSPLH

clone_size: -
v_call: TRBV20-1
j_call: TRBJ1-1
cdr3_aa: SAEADMNTEAF

clone_size: few
v_call: TRBV9
j_call: TRBJ2-2
cdr3_aa: ASSDGSGTGELF

clone_size: -
v_call: TRBV7-2
j_call: TRBJ2-2
cdr3_aa: ASSLELAGGLSTGELF

clone_size: many
v_call: TRBV28
j_call: TRBJ1-4
cdr3_aa: ATLDEKLF

clone_size: few
v_call: TRBV12-3/TRBV12-4
j_call: TRBJ2-3
cdr3_aa: ASRLGGLAGGADTQY

clone_size: many
v_call: TRBV2
j_call: TRBJ2-4
cdr3_aa: ASSEDRGGFQY

clone_size: -
v_call: TRBV19
j_call: TRBJ2-2
cdr3_aa: ASSIVGGQRTGELF

clone_size: -
v_call: TRBV20-1
j_call: TRBJ2-2
cdr3_aa: SATPGQGPHTGELF

clone_size: -
v_call: TRBV18
j_call: TRBJ2-2
cdr3_aa: ASSPQTSPTTGELF

clone_size: many
v_call: TRBV5-1
j_call: TRBJ1-1
cdr3_aa: ASSSGTSYNEAF

clone_size: many
v_call: TRBV12-3/TRBV12-4
j_call: TRBJ2-5
cdr3_aa: ASSLVRGEETQY

clone_size: few
v_call: TRBV24-1
j_call: TRBJ1-1
cdr3_aa: ATSGTGDQAF

clone_size: many
v_call: TRBV16
j_call: TRBJ2-7
cdr3_aa: ASSQSGTGSDHEQY

clone_size: -
v_call: TRBV5-8
j_call: TRBJ1-2
cdr3_aa: ASTYQTKSGQPSPMKNGYT

clone_size: -
v_call: TRBV7-2
j_call: TRBJ2-1
cdr3_aa: ASSLGGPLNEQF

clone_size: -
v_call: TRBV28
j_call: TRBJ2-1
cdr3_aa: ASNLLADNEQF

clone_size: many
v_call: TRBV2
j_call: TRBJ2-7
cdr3_aa: ASWPGTENYEQY

clone_size: -
v_call: TRBV9
j_call: TRBJ2-2
cdr3_aa: ASSVLTNTGELF

clone_size: -
v_call: TRBV6-2/TRBV6-3
j_call: TRBJ2-3
cdr3_aa: ASSLNPGLLPHTQY

clone_size: many
v_call: TRBV28
j_call: TRBJ2-7
cdr3_aa: ASTVSAKHNTYEQY

clone_size: few
v_call: TRBV2
j_call: TRBJ1-6
cdr3_aa: ASGTRDISSYNSPLH

clone_size: -
v_call: TRBV3-1
j_call: TRBJ1-1
cdr3_aa: ASSQETGFLAEAF

clone_size: -
v_call: TRBV7-9
j_call: TRBJ2-1
cdr3_aa: ASSLGGGRSGRLEQF

clone_size: few
v_call: TRBV30
j_call: TRBJ1-1
cdr3_aa: AWSVLSSEAF

clone_size: many
v_call: TRBV3-1
j_call: TRBJ2-7
cdr3_aa: ASSQERKNEQY

clone_size: many
v_call: TRBV12-3/TRBV12-4
j_call: TRBJ2-1
cdr3_aa: ASTGQENNEQF

clone_size: -
v_call: TRBV5-1
j_call: TRBJ1-1
cdr3_aa: ASSFGLGGHTEAF

clone_size: few
v_call: TRBV5-1
j_call: TRBJ2-2
cdr3_aa: ASSQDRGATGELF

clone_size: once
v_call: TRBV28
j_call: TRBJ2-1
cdr3_aa: ASSSTIKQF

clone_size: many
v_call: TRBV3-1
j_call: TRBJ1-4
cdr3_aa: ASSQAHFATNEKLF

clone_size: many
v_call: TRBV11-2
j_call: TRBJ1-4
cdr3_aa: ASSLATGIPNEKLF

clone_size: -
v_call: TRBV9
j_call: TRBJ2-5
cdr3_aa: ATSPGSGWETQY

clone_size: -
v_call: TRBV19
j_call: TRBJ2-7
cdr3_aa: ASGIGGIDHEQY

clone_size: few
v_call: TRBV27
j_call: TRBJ2-5
cdr3_aa: ASSLIAGKETQY

clone_size: many
v_call: TRBV28
j_call: TRBJ2-5
cdr3_aa: ASRTGLRETQY

clone_size: -
v_call: TRBV7-7
j_call: TRBJ2-5
cdr3_aa: ASSLHRDRAGETQY

clone_size: many
v_call: TRBV12-3/TRBV12-4
j_call: TRBJ1-1
cdr3_aa: ASSLKLNTEAF

clone_size: -
v_call: TRBV28
j_call: TRBJ2-7
cdr3_aa: ASSLFVRFDEQY